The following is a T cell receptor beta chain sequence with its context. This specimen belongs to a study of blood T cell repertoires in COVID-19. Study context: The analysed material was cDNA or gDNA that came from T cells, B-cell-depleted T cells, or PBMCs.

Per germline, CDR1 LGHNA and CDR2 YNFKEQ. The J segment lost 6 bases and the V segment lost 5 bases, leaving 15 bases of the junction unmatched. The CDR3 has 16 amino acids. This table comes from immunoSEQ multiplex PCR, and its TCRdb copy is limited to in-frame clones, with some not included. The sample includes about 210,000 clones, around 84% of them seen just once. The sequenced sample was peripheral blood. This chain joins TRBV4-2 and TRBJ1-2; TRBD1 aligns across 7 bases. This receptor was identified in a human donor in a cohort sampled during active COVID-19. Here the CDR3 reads CASSETGNRGENGYTF. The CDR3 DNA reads TGTGCCAGCAGCGAAACAGGGAACAGGGGCGAAAATGGCTACACCTTC.